These T cell receptor beta chains were read from a single sample in a study of identical twins. TCRdb called the 5' RACE reads again in MiXCR, with one record for every CDR3 protein. Among roughly 720,000 distinct CDR3 sequences, about 18% were seen once, and the ten largest hold around 13%. Another study also made use of these data, one on T cells expressing NK-cell markers.

What was sequenced was PBMCs. These receptors were obtained from a woman aged 18-35 years in good health. CDR3s include the opening cysteine and the closing phenylalanine or tryptophan. D genes are given only for firm matches. Some rows have no size entry. The others give once, few or many, or a class for an expanded clone.

TRBD1 TRBJ2-1 TRBV5-1 - CASSLDRAPWNEQFF TGCGCCAGCAGCTTAGACAGGGCCCCCTGGAATGAGCAGTTCTTC
- TRBJ2-7 TRBV12-3/TRBV12-4 - CASSPSLAGEQYF TGTGCCAGCAGTCCATCCCTAGCCGGGGAGCAGTACTTC
- TRBJ1-1 TRBV10-3 few CAIATAQNTEAFF TGTGCCATTGCGACAGCCCAGAACACTGAAGCTTTCTTT
TRBD2 TRBJ2-7 TRBV19 once CASSIAAGAWEQYF TGTGCCAGTAGCATTGCAGCGGGAGCTTGGGAGCAGTACTTC
- TRBJ1-2 TRBV11-2 few CASSPRDYGYTF TGTGCCAGCAGCCCCCGGGACTATGGCTACACCTTC
TRBD1 TRBJ1-1 TRBV9 few CASSVYAGGTEAFF TGTGCCAGCAGCGTTTATGCAGGGGGCACTGAAGCTTTCTTT
- TRBJ1-2 TRBV5-1 few CASSLAPGEHGYTF TGCGCCAGCAGCTTGGCCCCAGGGGAGCATGGCTACACCTTC
TRBD1 TRBJ2-1 TRBV24-1 - CATSDSGQDSYNEQFF TGTGCCACCAGTGATTCGGGACAGGACTCCTACAATGAGCAGTTCTTC
- TRBJ1-5 TRBV27 - CASRMDVYQPQHF TGTGCCAGCAGGATGGACGTCTATCAGCCCCAGCATTTT
- TRBJ2-2 TRBV12-3/TRBV12-4 - CASRRTGATTGELFF TGTGCCAGCAGGAGGACGGGGGCGACCACCGGGGAGCTGTTTTTT
- TRBJ1-6 TRBV6-5 - CASNRVGSPLHF TGTGCCAGCAACAGGGTCGGTTCACCCCTCCACTTT
- TRBJ1-1 TRBV5-1 - CASSPDLGSGLTEAFF TGCGCCAGCAGCCCGGACCTCGGGAGCGGGCTCACTGAAGCTTTCTTT
- TRBJ2-1 TRBV7-3 - CASSPMGGGTYNEQFF TGTGCCAGCAGCCCCATGGGTGGGGGGACGTACAATGAGCAGTTCTTC
TRBD2 TRBJ2-1 TRBV5-1 - CASRGGEGVYNEQFF TGCGCCAGCAGGGGGGGGGAGGGTGTCTACAATGAGCAGTTCTTC
- TRBJ1-1 TRBV7-9 - CASSFDVRAGGGTEAFF TGTGCCAGCAGCTTCGACGTCAGGGCCGGGGGGGGCACTGAAGCTTTCTTT
- TRBJ2-7 TRBV6-6 few CASSPSYYEQYF TGTGCCAGCAGTCCGTCCTACTACGAGCAGTACTTC
TRBD2 TRBJ2-1 TRBV20-1 few CSASGVYNEQFF TGCAGTGCCAGCGGGGTTTACAATGAGCAGTTCTTC
TRBD2 TRBJ2-7 TRBV20-1 few CSADGLAAYEQYF TGCAGTGCTGACGGACTAGCAGCCTACGAGCAGTACTTC
TRBD1 TRBJ2-5 TRBV12-5 - CASGLASTGGVVETQYF TGTGCTAGTGGTTTGGCCTCAACAGGGGGAGTTGTAGAGACCCAGTACTTC
TRBD1 TRBJ2-1 TRBV6-2/TRBV6-3 few CASRPGQGIYNEQFF TGTGCCAGCAGACCTGGACAGGGGATCTACAATGAGCAGTTCTTC
- TRBJ2-5 TRBV9 many CASSSGYNQETQYF TGTGCCAGCAGCAGTGGCTACAACCAAGAGACCCAGTACTTC
- TRBJ1-1 TRBV12-3/TRBV12-4 - CASSQIEAFF TGTGCCAGCAGCCAGATAGAAGCTTTCTTT
- TRBJ2-2 TRBV7-9 few CASSLVAGPTGELFF TGTGCCAGCAGCTTAGTGGCAGGACCCACCGGGGAGCTGTTTTTT
- TRBJ2-1 TRBV12-3/TRBV12-4 - CASSLHTYNEQFF TGTGCCAGCAGTTTGCACACCTACAATGAGCAGTTCTTC
- TRBJ2-3 TRBV6-5 many CASSYSPEVTDTQYF TGTGCCAGCAGTTACTCCCCAGAAGTCACAGATACGCAGTATTTT
- TRBJ2-3 TRBV29-1 - CSLSGSTDTQYF TGCAGCCTTAGCGGAAGCACAGATACGCAGTATTTT
TRBD2 TRBJ2-1 TRBV4-2 - CASSPLTSEAGVLNEQFF TGTGCCAGCAGCCCCTTAACCTCGGAAGCGGGAGTTCTCAATGAGCAGTTCTTC
TRBD2 TRBJ2-1 TRBV12-3/TRBV12-4 few CASSVTSGGNEQFF TGTGCCAGCAGTGTAACTAGCGGGGGTAATGAGCAGTTCTTC
- TRBJ2-3 TRBV9 - CASTGGDPDTQYF TGTGCCAGCACCGGAGGAGATCCAGATACGCAGTATTTT
- TRBJ2-1 TRBV15 - CATSRVGVGEQFF TGTGCCACCAGCAGAGTTGGGGTAGGGGAGCAGTTCTTC
TRBD1 TRBJ2-5 TRBV20-1 - CSARRQGAGAQYF TGCAGTGCTAGACGGCAGGGGGCCGGAGCCCAGTACTTC
TRBD2 TRBJ2-2 TRBV6-2/TRBV6-3 - CASSYRQMGTSGRMLERELFF TGTGCCAGCAGTTACCGGCAAATGGGGACTAGCGGGAGGATGTTGGAGCGGGAGCTGTTTTTT
- TRBJ1-1 TRBV5-1 - CASSLSDSPGRAFF TGCGCCAGCAGCTTAAGCGACAGTCCGGGCAGGGCTTTCTTT
- TRBJ2-5 TRBV20-1 few CSARPEPSTRETQYF TGCAGTGCTAGACCAGAACCTAGCACCCGAGAGACCCAGTACTTC
- TRBJ1-1 TRBV7-2 few CASLRGGGDTEAFF TGTGCCAGCCTGCGGGGCGGGGGGGACACTGAAGCTTTCTTT